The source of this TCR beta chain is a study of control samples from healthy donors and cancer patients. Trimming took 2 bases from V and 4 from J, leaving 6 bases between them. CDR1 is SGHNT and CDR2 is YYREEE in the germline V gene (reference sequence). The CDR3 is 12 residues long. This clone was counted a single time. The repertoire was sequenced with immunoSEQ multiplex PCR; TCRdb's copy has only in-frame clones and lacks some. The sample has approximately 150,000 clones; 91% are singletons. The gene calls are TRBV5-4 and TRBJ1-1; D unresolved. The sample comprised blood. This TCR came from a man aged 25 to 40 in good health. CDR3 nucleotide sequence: TGTGCCAGCAGCTTTTCCTCCACTGAAGCTTTCTTT. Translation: CASSFSSTEAFF.